This TCR beta chain emerged from a study of blood T cell repertoires in COVID-19. Study in general: Sources were T cells, B-cell-depleted T cells, or PBMCs; the material itself was cDNA or gDNA.

This clone appeared a few times. The germline V and J ends were trimmed by 3 bases and 5 bases, with 16 bases remaining between them. Germline CDR1 is DFQATT and CDR2 is SNEGSKA (reference sequence). There are 14 residues in the CDR3. Under the authors' procedure: The authors estimated nucleated cell counts from reference gene primer amplification. TCRdb keeps only in-frame clones here, not all; method: immunoSEQ multiplex PCR. The V and J calls and clone size were taken over from that table, and D and trimming were inferred from the DNA. The table lists about 80,000 clones, approximately 79% of them singletons.

The receptor was derived from a man aged 65 to 79 with active or convalescent COVID-19. Sequenced input: peripheral blood. J is TRBJ2-5 and V is TRBV20-1, with D perhaps TRBD1 (6 bases). The CDR3 sequence is CSASVSGGRETQYF. CDR3 DNA: TGCAGTGCTAGTGTATCTGGGGGCAGGGAGACCCAGTACTTC.